These 26 T cell receptor beta chains were all obtained from the same sample, sequenced in a study of PD-1 blockade in classical Hodgkin lymphoma. The protocol was immunoSEQ multiplex PCR, while the TCRdb copy is restricted to in-frame clones and leaves out a portion. The sample yields 20,000 to 25,000 clones, roughly 70% seen once. Time point noted: cycle 4 day 1 (C4D1), after 6 weeks of nivolumab. Autologous stem cell transplantation was followed by relapse in every patient, and brentuximab vedotin exposure varied. The source material was peripheral blood mononuclear cells (PBMCs), sampled before the fourth cycle of nivolumab. Receptor source: a human donor with classical Hodgkin lymphoma.

This clone was detected a few times. This chain joins TRBV4-3 and TRBJ1-1; D is uncertain. V lost 2 bases and J lost 4, with 11 bases in between. The CDR3 has 14 residues. Per germline, CDR1 LGHNA and CDR2 YSLEER. CDR3 sequence (DNA): TGCGCCAGCAGCCAAAAACTGGGGTCCACTGAAGCTTTCTTT. This encodes CASSQKLGSTEAFF.

The chain recombines TRBV7-2 with TRBJ2-3, with 9 bases identical to TRBD2. This CDR3 comprises 16 residues. CDR1 is SGHTA, CDR2 FQGNSA, per germline. V lost 0 bases to trimming and J lost 2 bases; unmatched junction nucleotides: 3. In DNA form, the CDR3 reads TGTGCCAGCAGCTTAGCAGCGGGACTAGCCACAGATACGCAGTATTTT. It encodes CASSLAAGLATDTQYF. The full variable domain, its missing parts supplied by reference TRBV7-2 and TRBJ2-3, is GAGVSQSPSNKVTEKGKDVELRCDPISGHTALYWYRQSLGQGLEFLIYFQGNSAPDKSGLPSDRFSAERTGGSVSTLTIQRTQQEDSAVYLCASSLAAGLATDTQYFGPGTRLTVL.

The gene calls are TRBV28 and TRBJ2-5; no clear D gene. The assigned J gene may be wrong: the sequence end matches TRBJ2-7 better. The CDR3 length is 11 residues. From germline, CDR1 is MDHEN and CDR2 SYDVKM. Written as DNA, the CDR3 is TGTGCCAGCAGCCGCAACTACGAGCAGTACTTC. This sequence encodes CASSRNYEQYF.

This clone was found once. The chain is built from TRBV30 and TRBJ1-5; possibly TRBD1 for D (6 bases). Trimming removed 8 bases at V and 7 bases at J, with 15 bases between. Germline V gives CDR1 GTSNPN, CDR2 SVGIG (reference sequence). The CDR3 sequence is 12 residues long. CDR3 loop: CAMEGGSQPQHF. The CDR3 DNA reads TGTGCCATGGAAGGGGGAAGCCAGCCCCAGCATTTT.

Note on this clone: Other DNA sequences in this specimen translate into the identical CDR3. The CDR3 sequence: CASRRDRTYEQYF. Here the CDR3 DNA reads TGTGCCAGCCGGAGAGACAGGACATACGAGCAGTACTTC. The V call is TRBV6-5, the J call TRBJ2-7; D is possibly TRBD1 (6 bases). CDR3 length: 13 amino acids. Germline lookup yields CDR1 MNHEY and CDR2 SVGAGI. Deletions cut 8 bases from V and 4 bases from J, with 15 bases between.

The chain employs TRBV10-3 and TRBJ2-7; D is perhaps TRBD1 (6 bases). The CDR3 is made up of 13 amino acids. Germline CDR1 ENHRY, CDR2 SYGVKD. V was clipped by 9 bases and J by 2 bases, with 14 bases between them. CDR3 region: CAIRDTTTYEQYF. The CDR3 region has the DNA TGTGCCATACGGGACACCACCACCTACGAGCAGTACTTC.

The chain couples TRBV9 to TRBJ2-6; the D is unclear. The CDR3 is made up of 15 amino acids. The V gene lost 0 bases and the J gene lost 0 bases, with 4 bases spanning the gap. In germline, CDR1 is SGDLS, CDR2 YYNGEE. DNA for the CDR3: TGTGCCAGCAGCGTAGGAGACTCTGGGGCCAACGTCCTGACTTTC. Translation: CASSVGDSGANVLTF.

The gene calls are TRBV5-3 and TRBJ2-3, with 12 nucleotides matching TRBD2. TRBV5-3 is an open reading frame, and its role is uncertain. V lost 1 base to trimming and J lost 0 bases; unmatched junction nucleotides: 18. This CDR3 comprises 22 residues. CDR3 bases: TGTGCCAGAAGCTTGTTCCCATCCTCCAGACTAGCGGGGGACCCTAGCACAGATACGCAGTATTTT. It yields the protein CARSLFPSSRLAGDPSTDTQYF.

This chain uses TRBV6-5 with TRBJ1-2, with D unclear. The CDR3 totals 14 residues. The germline CDR1 and CDR2 sequences are MNHEY and SVGAGI. The germline V and J ends were trimmed by 8 bases and 5 bases, with 18 bases remaining between them. The CDR3 here is CASRMAVARYGYTF. The CDR3, as DNA: TGTGCCAGCCGTATGGCAGTCGCGAGATATGGCTACACCTTC.

The chain joins TRBV10-3 to TRBJ1-1; D is undetermined. Germline V gives CDR1 ENHRY, CDR2 SYGVKD. Trimming took off 6 bases at V and 0 bases at J, with 11 bases between the two ends. This CDR3 is built from 14 residues. This CDR3 is CAISVTNMNTEAFF. For the CDR3, the DNA is TGTGCCATCAGCGTGACAAACATGAACACTGAAGCTTTCTTT.

This sequence joins TRBV9 and TRBJ2-2; maybe TRBD1 (5 bases). The CDR3 consists of 15 residues. CDR1 is SGDLS and CDR2 is YYNGEE in the germline V gene. V gave up 1 base and J gave up 4 bases, with 11 bases separating them. The CDR3 region is CASSVRGSGTGELFF. CDR3 nucleotides: TGTGCCAGCAGCGTAAGGGGATCGGGCACCGGGGAGCTGTTTTTT.

The chain is built from TRBV2 and TRBJ2-3, with D possibly matching TRBD2 (6 bases). The germline V and J ends were trimmed by 9 bases and 0 bases, with 13 bases remaining between them. The CDR3 runs 14 residues. Germline V gives CDR1 SNHLY, CDR2 FYNNEI. This CDR3 reads CARRAGPSTDTQYF. CDR3 bases: TGTGCCAGGAGAGCGGGTCCCAGCACAGATACGCAGTATTTT. The entire variable domain, with the rest obtained from reference TRBV2 and TRBJ2-3, is as follows: EPEVTQTPSHQVTQMGQEVILRCVPISNHLYFYWYRQILGQKVEFLVSFYNNEISEKSEIFDDQFSVERPDGSNFTLKIRSTKLEDSAMYFCARRAGPSTDTQYFGPGTRLTVL.

J is TRBJ1-2 and V is TRBV10-3; 8 nucleotides align to TRBD1. This CDR3 contains 15 residues. Germline V gives CDR1 ENHRY, CDR2 SYGVKD. J was trimmed by 4 bases and V by 6 bases; bases with no gene match: 10. The CDR3 DNA sequence: TGTGCCATCAGACCGACAGGGGAGGGTAGCTATGGCTACACCTTC. Amino acid sequence: CAIRPTGEGSYGYTF.

In its sample, this clone was seen a few times. The CDR3 region is CASRADRATGELFF. DNA of the CDR3: TGTGCCAGCAGAGCGGACAGGGCGACCGGGGAGCTGTTTTTT. The chain employs TRBV2 and TRBJ2-2; 8 nucleotides agree with TRBD1. Per germline, CDR1 SNHLY and CDR2 FYNNEI. V dropped 6 bases and J dropped 5; count of bases not matched to a gene: 5. The CDR3 has 14 residues.

The V call is TRBV5-1, the J call TRBJ2-5; TRBD1 matches 8 bases. V shed 1 base and J 5 bases; nucleotides not matched to a gene: 7. Germline V gene data show CDR1 as SGHRS and CDR2 as YFSETQ. The CDR3 totals 15 residues. The CDR3 DNA reads as TGCGCCAGCAGCTTGTCGAAGGACAGGGTGGAGACCCAGTACTTC. The encoded protein is CASSLSKDRVETQYF.

The V and J genes are TRBV5-5 and TRBJ1-2; no firm D call. Trimming took 4 bases from V and 4 from J, leaving 8 bases between them. Germline assignment: CDR1 SGHKS and CDR2 YYEKEE (reference sequence). The CDR3 is 12 amino acids. The CDR3 DNA reads TGTGCCAGCAGCGAGTCAGTCTATGGCTACACCTTC. Amino acids: CASSESVYGYTF.

The CDR3 protein is CASSGPHTKQYF. Here the CDR3 DNA reads TGTGCCAGCAGTGGACCGCATACGAAGCAGTACTTC. The chain is built from TRBV28 and TRBJ2-7; no definite D call. Trimming stripped 5 bases from V and 8 bases from J, with 13 bases between. The germline V gene encodes CDR1 MDHEN and CDR2 SYDVKM. The CDR3 loop spans 12 amino acids.

This sequence joins TRBV5-1 and TRBJ1-4; maybe TRBD1 (6 bases). Trimming left V 2 bases short and J 8 bases short, with 16 bases between. This CDR3 region has 15 residues. Germline values: CDR1 SGHRS, CDR2 YFSETQ. The CDR3 here is CASSFRNRETEKLFF. The CDR3 region has the DNA TGCGCCAGCAGCTTCCGGAACAGGGAGACAGAAAAACTGTTTTTT.

The gene calls are TRBV18 and TRBJ2-1, with TRBD2 as a possible D gene (6 bases). The CDR3 loop spans 17 amino acids. Germline values: CDR1 KGHSH, CDR2 LQKENI. V lost 3 bases to trimming and J lost 10 bases, with 25 bases between them. The CDR3 is CASSPGLLILPLSEQFF. The CDR3 DNA reads TGTGCCAGCTCACCCGGACTACTTATTCTTCCCCTCTCGGAGCAGTTCTTC.

J is TRBJ2-7 and V is TRBV10-3; 7 positions agree with TRBD1. The V gene end was trimmed by 10 bases and the J gene end by 3 bases; junction bases not matched to a gene: 15. The germline V gene encodes CDR1 ENHRY and CDR2 SYGVKD. This CDR3 spans 15 amino acids. The CDR3 bases are TGTGCCACCTTAGCCTCGACAGGGAAATACTACGAGCAGTACTTC. Translation: CATLASTGKYYEQYF.

The V and J genes are TRBV19 and TRBJ2-2; D may be TRBD1 (5 bases). Germline-derived CDR1 and CDR2 are LNHDA and SQIVND (reference sequence). The V gene lost 3 bases and the J gene lost 5 bases, with 13 bases spanning the gap. The CDR3 has 15 residues. The CDR3 spells CASSMTDGFTGELFF. For the CDR3, the DNA is TGTGCCAGTAGTATGACAGATGGGTTTACCGGGGAGCTGTTTTTT.

This chain joins TRBV7-2 and TRBJ2-3; no reliable D call. This CDR3 contains 16 residues. Germline V gene data show CDR1 as SGHTA and CDR2 as FQGNSA. V dropped 0 bases and J dropped 2 bases, with 12 bases sitting between them. The CDR3 reads CASSLATSLSTDTQYF. The CDR3 DNA follows: TGTGCCAGCAGCTTAGCTACATCTCTCTCCACAGATACGCAGTATTTT.

In this sample, this clone turned up a few times. The chain links TRBV4-2 to TRBJ1-1; TRBD1 agrees at 7 bases. Germline V gene sequence: CDR1 LGHNA, CDR2 YNFKEQ. With V trimmed by 0 bases and J by 2 bases, 6 bases remained unmatched. The CDR3 is 16 amino acids. This CDR3 is CASSQDPDRVNTEAFF. The CDR3 DNA reads TGTGCCAGCAGCCAAGATCCAGACAGGGTTAACACTGAAGCTTTCTTT.

The chain has TRBV19 and TRBJ2-7; 12 bases are shared with TRBD2. Germline V CDR1 and CDR2: LNHDA, SQIVND (reference sequence). The CDR3 spans 16 residues. V was clipped by 3 bases and J by 2 bases; unmatched bases: 5. Written as DNA, the CDR3 is TGTGCCAGTAGTATTGGGTCTAGCGGGGGGGCCTACGAGCAGTACTTC. The encoded protein is CASSIGSSGGAYEQYF.

V gene TRBV7-2 combines with J gene TRBJ2-1; no reliable D call. This CDR3 is 14 amino acids long. V was clipped by 2 bases and J by 6 bases, with 11 bases between them. Germline V lookup: CDR1 SGHTA, CDR2 FQGNSA. Here the CDR3 DNA reads TGTGCCAGCAGCTTATCGCTTCCACCCAATGAGCAGTTCTTC. Its translation: CASSLSLPPNEQFF.

The V and J genes are TRBV7-2 and TRBJ2-5; 8 bases line up with TRBD2. The ends lost 1 base at V and 4 bases at J; junction bases unmatched: 14. CDR1 and CDR2 (germline): SGHTA, FQGNSA. CDR3 length equals 18 residues. CDR3 in amino acids: CASSLVSGGPTNVETQYF. In DNA, the CDR3 is TGTGCCAGCAGCTTAGTGTCGGGAGGGCCGACTAATGTAGAGACCCAGTACTTC. The full variable domain, with the rest looked up from reference TRBV7-2 and TRBJ2-5, is GAGVSQSPSNKVTEKGKDVELRCDPISGHTALYWYRQSLGQGLEFLIYFQGNSAPDKSGLPSDRFSAERTGGSVSTLTIQRTQQEDSAVYLCASSLVSGGPTNVETQYFGPGTRLLVL.